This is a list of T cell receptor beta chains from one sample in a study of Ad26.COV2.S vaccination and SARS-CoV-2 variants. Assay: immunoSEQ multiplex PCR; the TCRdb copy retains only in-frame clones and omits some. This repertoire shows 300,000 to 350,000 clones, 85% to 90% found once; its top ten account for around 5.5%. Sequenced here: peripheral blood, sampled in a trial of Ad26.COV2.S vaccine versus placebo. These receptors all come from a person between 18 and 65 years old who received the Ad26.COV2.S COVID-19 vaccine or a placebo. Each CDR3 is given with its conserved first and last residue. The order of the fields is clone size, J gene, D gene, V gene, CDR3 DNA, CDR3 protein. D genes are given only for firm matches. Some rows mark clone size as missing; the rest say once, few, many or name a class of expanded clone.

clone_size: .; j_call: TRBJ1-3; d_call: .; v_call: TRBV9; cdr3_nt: TGTGCCAGCAGCCCTCTGGGTGGAAACACCATATATTTT; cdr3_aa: CASSPLGGNTIYF
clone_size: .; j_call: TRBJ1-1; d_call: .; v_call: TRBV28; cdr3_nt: TGTGCCAGCAGTTTCGGGGGTGCTGAAGCTTTCTTT; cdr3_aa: CASSFGGAEAFF
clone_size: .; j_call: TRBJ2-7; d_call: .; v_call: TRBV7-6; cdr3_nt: TGTGCCAGCAGCTTCGAGACCTACGAGCAGTACTTC; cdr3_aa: CASSFETYEQYF
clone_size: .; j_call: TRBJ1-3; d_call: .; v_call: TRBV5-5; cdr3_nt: TGTGCCAGCAGCTTGGAAGCGGTCCGTTCTGGAAACACCATATATTTT; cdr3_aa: CASSLEAVRSGNTIYF
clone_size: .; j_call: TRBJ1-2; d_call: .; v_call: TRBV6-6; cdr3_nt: TGTGCCAGCAGTCCGAAAGCCCGTTTTGGCTACACCTTC; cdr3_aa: CASSPKARFGYTF
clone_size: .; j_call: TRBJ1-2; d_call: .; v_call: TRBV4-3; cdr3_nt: TGCGCCAGCAGCCAAGATGAGGGGCGCCCGGGCGGCTACACCTTC; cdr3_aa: CASSQDEGRPGGYTF
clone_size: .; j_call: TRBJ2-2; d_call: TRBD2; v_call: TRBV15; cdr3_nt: TGTGCCACCAGCAGAGATCCGACTAGCGGGGTAAACGGGGAGCTGTTTTTT; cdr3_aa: CATSRDPTSGVNGELFF
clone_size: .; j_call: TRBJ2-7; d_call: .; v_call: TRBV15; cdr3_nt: TGTGCCACCAGCAGAGCACGGGGAATGTCCTACGAGCAGTACTTC; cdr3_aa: CATSRARGMSYEQYF
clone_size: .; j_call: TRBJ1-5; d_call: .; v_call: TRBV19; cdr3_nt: TGTGCCAGTAGTCAGGCCTCAGCTAGGACCCCCGGGTATAGCAATCAGCCCCAGCATTTT; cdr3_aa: CASSQASARTPGYSNQPQHF
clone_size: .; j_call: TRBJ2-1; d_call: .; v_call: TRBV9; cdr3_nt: TGTGCCAGCAGCGACCAGGGTGGGAGCTCCTACAATGAGCAGTTCTTC; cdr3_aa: CASSDQGGSSYNEQFF
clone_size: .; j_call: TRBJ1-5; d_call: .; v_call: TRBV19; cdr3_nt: TGTGCCAGTAGTCCTCCTTCGGAGCCCCAGCATTTT; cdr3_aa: CASSPPSEPQHF
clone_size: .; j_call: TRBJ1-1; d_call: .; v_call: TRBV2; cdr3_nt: TGTGCCAGCAGTGAAGACCGCCTTGAAGCTTTCTTT; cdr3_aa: CASSEDRLEAFF
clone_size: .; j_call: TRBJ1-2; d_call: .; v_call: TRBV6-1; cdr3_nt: TGTGCCAGCAGTGCGGGGATAGGGAGGCTATCTAGCTATGGCTACACCTTC; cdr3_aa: CASSAGIGRLSSYGYTF
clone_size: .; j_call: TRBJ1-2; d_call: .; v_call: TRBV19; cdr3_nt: TGTGCCAGTAGTATTGGCAGATATAACTATGGCTACACCTTC; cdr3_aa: CASSIGRYNYGYTF
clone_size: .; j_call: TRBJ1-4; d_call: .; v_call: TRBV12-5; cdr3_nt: TGTGCTAGTGGTCGTCAGGGTAGGGAAAAACTGTTTTTT; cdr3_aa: CASGRQGREKLFF
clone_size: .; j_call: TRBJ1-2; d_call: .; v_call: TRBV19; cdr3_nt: TGTGCCAGTAGAGCCGGGCAGGGTAGCTATGGCTACACCTTC; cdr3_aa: CASRAGQGSYGYTF
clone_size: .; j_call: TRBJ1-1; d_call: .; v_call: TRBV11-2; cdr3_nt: TGTGCCAGCAGCGAAAGTGGGGGCTGGGGCACTGAAGCTTTCTTT; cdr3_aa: CASSESGGWGTEAFF
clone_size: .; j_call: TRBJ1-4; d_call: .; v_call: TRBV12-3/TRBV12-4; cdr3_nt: TGTGCCAGCAAGGGGGAAGGTGAAAAACTGTTTTTT; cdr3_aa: CASKGEGEKLFF
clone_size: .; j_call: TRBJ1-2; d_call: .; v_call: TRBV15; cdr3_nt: TGTGCCACCAGCAGAGACCGAGGACAGTCGGCTCTCTATGGCTACACCTTC; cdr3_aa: CATSRDRGQSALYGYTF
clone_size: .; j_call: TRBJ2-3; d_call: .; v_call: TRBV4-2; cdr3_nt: TGTGCCAGCAGCGCCCATACCAGGGACTTCACAGATACGCAGTATTTT; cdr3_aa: CASSAHTRDFTDTQYF
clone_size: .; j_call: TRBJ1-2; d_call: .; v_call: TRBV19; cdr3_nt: TGTGCCAGTAGTATTAAGGCGGGAACAGCCTATGGCTACACCTTC; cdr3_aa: CASSIKAGTAYGYTF
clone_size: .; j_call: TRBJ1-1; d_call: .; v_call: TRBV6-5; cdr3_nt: TGTGCCAGCAGCCAAACAGGGGAAGCTTTCTTT; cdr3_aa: CASSQTGEAFF
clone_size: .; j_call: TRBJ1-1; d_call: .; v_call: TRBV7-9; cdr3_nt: TGTGCCAGCAGCCTCCTTTCGGACACGAACACTGAAGCTTTCTTT; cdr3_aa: CASSLLSDTNTEAFF
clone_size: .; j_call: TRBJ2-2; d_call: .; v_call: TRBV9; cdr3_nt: TGTGCCAGCAGCGTAGGGGGCAGGGCCGGGGAGCTGTTTTTT; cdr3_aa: CASSVGGRAGELFF
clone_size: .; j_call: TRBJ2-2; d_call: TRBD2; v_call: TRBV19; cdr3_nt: TGTGCCAGTAGTATAAGCGGGGCGAACACCGGGGAGCTGTTTTTT; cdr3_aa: CASSISGANTGELFF
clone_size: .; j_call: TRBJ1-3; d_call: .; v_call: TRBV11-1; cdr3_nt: TGTGCCAGCAGCACCTCGACCGAGCGTGGAAACACCATATATTTT; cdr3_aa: CASSTSTERGNTIYF
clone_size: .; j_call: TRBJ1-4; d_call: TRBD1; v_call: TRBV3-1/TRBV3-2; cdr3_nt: TGTGCCAGCAGCCAAATAATGGACAGGATGATAGAAAAACTGTTTTTT; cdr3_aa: CASSQIMDRMIEKLFF
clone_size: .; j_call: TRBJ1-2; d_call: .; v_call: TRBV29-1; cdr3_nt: TGCAGCACTCGGGACAACAAAGGCTATGGCTACACCTTC; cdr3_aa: CSTRDNKGYGYTF
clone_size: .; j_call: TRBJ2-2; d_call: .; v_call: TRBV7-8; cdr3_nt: TGTGCCAGCAGCTTGTATAGGGGTCCCTCTTCGAACACCGGGGAGCTGTTTTTT; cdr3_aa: CASSLYRGPSSNTGELFF
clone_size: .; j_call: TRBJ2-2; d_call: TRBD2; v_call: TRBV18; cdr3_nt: TGTGCCAGCTCACCTTTTCAACTAGCGCCCAACACCGGGGAGCTGTTTTTT; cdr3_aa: CASSPFQLAPNTGELFF
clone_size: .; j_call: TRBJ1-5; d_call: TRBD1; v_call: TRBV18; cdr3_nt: TGTGCCAGCTCCCCCGACAGGGTAAATCAGCCCCAGCATTTT; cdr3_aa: CASSPDRVNQPQHF
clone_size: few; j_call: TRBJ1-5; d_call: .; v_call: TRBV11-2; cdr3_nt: TGTGCCAGCAGCTTAGTGGAATGGGGGCCCCAGCATTTT; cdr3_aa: CASSLVEWGPQHF
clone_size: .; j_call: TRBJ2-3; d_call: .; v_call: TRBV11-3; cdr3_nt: TGTGCCAGCAGCTTTACATTAGGGCGGGGGCTCACAGATACGCAGTATTTT; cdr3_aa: CASSFTLGRGLTDTQYF
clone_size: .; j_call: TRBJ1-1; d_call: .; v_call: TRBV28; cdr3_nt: TGTGCCAGCAACGTTTATGGCCGGGGCCTCACTGAAGCTTTCTTT; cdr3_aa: CASNVYGRGLTEAFF
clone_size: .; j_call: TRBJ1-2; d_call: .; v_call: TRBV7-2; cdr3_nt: TGTGCCAGCAGCTTAGCCGCCGCCCGATACTATGGCTACACCTTC; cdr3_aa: CASSLAAARYYGYTF
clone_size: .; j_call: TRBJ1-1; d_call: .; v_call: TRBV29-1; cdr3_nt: TGCAGCGTTGAACTACGACTGAGGAACACTGAAGCTTTCTTT; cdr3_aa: CSVELRLRNTEAFF
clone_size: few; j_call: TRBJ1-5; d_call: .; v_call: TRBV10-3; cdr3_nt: TGTGCCATCAAGAGTGACGGCAATCAGCCCCAGCATTTT; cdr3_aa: CAIKSDGNQPQHF
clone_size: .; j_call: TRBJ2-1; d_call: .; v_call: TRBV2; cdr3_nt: TGTGCCAGCAGCGGCGGCGGGGTTTTCGTGTATGAGCAGTTCTTC; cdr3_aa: CASSGGGVFVYEQFF
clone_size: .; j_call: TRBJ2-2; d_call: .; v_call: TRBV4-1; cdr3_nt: TGCGCCAGCAGCCAAAACCGGGACCGCTACCCACCCGGGGAGCTGTTTTTT; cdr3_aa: CASSQNRDRYPPGELFF
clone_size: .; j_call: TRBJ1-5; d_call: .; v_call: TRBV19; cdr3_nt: TGTGCCAGTAGTGGCGGACAGAATCAGCCCCAGCATTTT; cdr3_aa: CASSGGQNQPQHF
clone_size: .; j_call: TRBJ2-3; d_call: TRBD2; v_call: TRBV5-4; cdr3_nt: TGTGCCAGCAGCTTGGCCGTGGCTAGCGGGGGTGCGCAGTATTTT; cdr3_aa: CASSLAVASGGAQYF
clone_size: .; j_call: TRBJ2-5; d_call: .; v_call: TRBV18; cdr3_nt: TGTGCCAGCCACCTAGGGGGGAAGCCCATCCAACAAGAGACCCAGTACTTC; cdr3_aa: CASHLGGKPIQQETQYF
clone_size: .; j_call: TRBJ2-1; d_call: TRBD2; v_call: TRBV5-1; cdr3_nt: TGCGCCAGCAGCCCAACACTAGCGGGAGAGTACAATGAGCAGTTCTTC; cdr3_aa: CASSPTLAGEYNEQFF
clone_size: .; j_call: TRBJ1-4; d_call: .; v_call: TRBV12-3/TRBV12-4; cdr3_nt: TGTGCCCGCAATGAAAAACTGTTTTTT; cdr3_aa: CARNEKLFF
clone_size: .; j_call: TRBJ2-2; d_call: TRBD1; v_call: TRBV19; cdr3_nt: TGTGCCAGTATTAGAGGGACAGGCAACGGAGCCGGGGAGCTGTTTTTT; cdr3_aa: CASIRGTGNGAGELFF
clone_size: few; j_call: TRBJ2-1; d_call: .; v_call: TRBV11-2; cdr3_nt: TGTGCCAGCAGCTCGCCTCGAGGGGTTCCTCCAAGTGAGCAGTTCTTC; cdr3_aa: CASSSPRGVPPSEQFF
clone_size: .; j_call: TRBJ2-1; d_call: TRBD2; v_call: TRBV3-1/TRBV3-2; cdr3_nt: TGTGCCAGCAGCCCCAGAGGACTAGGCTCCTACAATGAGCAGTTCTTC; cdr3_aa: CASSPRGLGSYNEQFF
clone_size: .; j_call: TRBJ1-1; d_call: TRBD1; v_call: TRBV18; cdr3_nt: TGTGCCAGCTCACCAAGCTTCGGGACAGGGGGCAGAGAGACTGAAGCTTTCTTT; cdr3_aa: CASSPSFGTGGRETEAFF
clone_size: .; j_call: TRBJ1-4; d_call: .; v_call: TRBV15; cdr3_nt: TGTGCCACCAGCAGAGGCCGCGAATTAGGACTGTTTTTT; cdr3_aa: CATSRGRELGLFF
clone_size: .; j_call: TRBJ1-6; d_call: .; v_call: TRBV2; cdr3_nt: TGTGCCAGCATGGGGGTCTATAATTCACCCCTCCACTTT; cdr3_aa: CASMGVYNSPLHF
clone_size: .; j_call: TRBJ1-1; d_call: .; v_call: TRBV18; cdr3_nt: TGTGCCAGCGGGGGGAGATTCGCTTTCTTT; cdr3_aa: CASGGRFAFF
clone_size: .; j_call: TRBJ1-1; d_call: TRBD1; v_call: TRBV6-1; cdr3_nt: TGTGCCAGCAGTGCAGCAGGGGGACCGAACACTGAAGCTTTCTTT; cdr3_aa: CASSAAGGPNTEAFF
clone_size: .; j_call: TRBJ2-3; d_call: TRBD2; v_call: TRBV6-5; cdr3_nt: TGTGCCACTCGGGGTCGGGAGGCAGATACGCAGTATTTT; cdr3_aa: CATRGREADTQYF